Listed here is a single T cell receptor beta chain. Its specificity is not known. The data belong to a study of a mutant IDH1 vaccine in newly diagnosed glioma. Study-level background: There were eight vaccinations for patients, given in weeks 1, 3, 5, 7, 11, 15, 19 and 23.

TCRdb's copy holds only in-frame clones and misses some; the assay was immunoSEQ multiplex PCR. The repertoire holds approximately 41,000 clones, with 91% as singletons. Time point of the sample: week 23, last vaccination. Topical imiquimod accompanied each vaccine dose, which consisted of 300 ug of mutant IDH1 20-mer peptide. V was clipped by 4 bases and J by 3 bases, with 17 bases between them. Germline lookup yields CDR1 SGDLS and CDR2 YYNGEE. The CDR3 runs to 16 residues. The chain uses TRBV9 and TRBJ2-4, with D unresolved. This TCR came from a man aged 50 or older with glioma. The sequencing used PBMCs, collected from a glioma patient whose treatment included an IDH1 peptide vaccine. The CDR3 DNA reads as TGTGCCAGCAGCCTAACGACCGGATCGGGCAAAAACATTCAGTACTTC. It is translated as CASSLTTGSGKNIQYF.